This T cell receptor beta chain came from a study of blood T cells in healthy people across ages. Study-level results: No one knew whether donors had CMV, which possibly confounded expanded clonotype changes.

Note on this clonotype: Its matching antigen is unknown.

For the second PCR, which ran for about 6 to 11 cycles, a sample-barcoded 5' primer and a J-beta primer mix were used. One entry per CDR3 protein, called by TCRdb with MiXCR from the 5' RACE reads. Of fewer than 900,000 distinct CDR3 sequences listed, roughly 43% are singletons. Isolating PBMCs gave at least 6 million of these cells per sample. This TCR derives from a woman aged 55 to 70 in good health. The sequenced sample was blood.

CDR3 sequence: CASSWTGGGNQPQHF. CDR3 bases: TGTGCCAGCAGTTGGACAGGGGGCGGCAATCAGCCCCAGCATTTT. The V call is TRBV6-2 or TRBV6-3, the J call TRBJ1-5; 11 nucleotides line up with TRBD1. V lost 4 bases and J lost 2; bases outside the gene matches: 1. The germline V gene encodes CDR1 MNHEY and CDR2 SVGEGT. There are 15 residues in the CDR3.